A single sample gave rise to the 2 T cell receptor beta chains below, sequenced in a study of T cell repertoires in cytomegalovirus infection. TCRdb re-analysed the reads in MiXCR, keeping a single row per CDR3 protein. The repertoire holds about 890,000 distinct CDR3 sequences, roughly a third seen once, with around 15% in the top ten. No antigen has been assigned to these receptors. This sample comprised cultured CD8+ T cells from PBMCs, obtained from culture after CMV antigen stimulation. The source of these receptors is a human donor in good health (CMV status not recorded). Some clones in this sample may be carry-over from other donors' samples.

The chain uses TRBV11-3 and TRBJ2-1; 9 bases are shared with TRBD1. The CDR3 is 16 residues long. Germline values: CDR1 SGHNT, CDR2 YENEEA. Germline trimming cut 5 bases from V and 3 bases from J; bases unmatched to any gene: 8. CDR3 in DNA: TGTGCCAGCAGCCAAGCGGGACAGGGACGCTACAATGAGCAGTTCTTC. It yields the protein CASSQAGQGRYNEQFF. The full variable domain, with the rest looked up from reference TRBV11-3 and TRBJ2-1, is EAGVVQSPRYKIIEKKQPVAFWCNPISGHNTLYWYLQNLGQGPELLIRYENEEAVDDSQLPKDRFSAERLKGVDSTLKIQPAELGDSAVYLCASSQAGQGRYNEQFFGPGTRLTVL.

This clonotype was seen only once. The chain has TRBV6-5 and TRBJ2-5; D ambiguous. CDR3 length: 16 amino acids. Trimming took off 4 bases at V and 4 bases at J, with 19 bases between the two ends. The germline CDR1 and CDR2 sequences are MNHEY and SVGAGI. The CDR3 protein is CASSSRPRLNLETQYF. The CDR3 region has the DNA TGTGCCAGCAGTTCTCGCCCTCGACTTAACTTAGAGACCCAGTACTTC.